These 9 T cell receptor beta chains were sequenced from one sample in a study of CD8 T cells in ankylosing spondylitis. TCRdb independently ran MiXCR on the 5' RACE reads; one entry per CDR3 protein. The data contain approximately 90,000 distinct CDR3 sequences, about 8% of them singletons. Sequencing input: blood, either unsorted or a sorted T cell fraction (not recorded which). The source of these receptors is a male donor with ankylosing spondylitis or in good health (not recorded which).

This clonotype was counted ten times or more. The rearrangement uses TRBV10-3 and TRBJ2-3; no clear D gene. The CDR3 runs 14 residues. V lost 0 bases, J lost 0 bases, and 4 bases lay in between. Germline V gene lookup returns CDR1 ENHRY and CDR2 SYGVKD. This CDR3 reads CAISESYSTDTQYF. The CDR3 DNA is TGTGCCATCAGTGAGTCATACAGCACAGATACGCAGTATTTT.

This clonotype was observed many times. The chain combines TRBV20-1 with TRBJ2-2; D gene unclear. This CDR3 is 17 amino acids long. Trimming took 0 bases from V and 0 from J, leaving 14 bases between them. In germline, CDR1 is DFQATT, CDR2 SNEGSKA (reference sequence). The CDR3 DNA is TGCAGTGCTAGAGATCAGAAAACTCTGGCGAACACCGGGGAGCTGTTTTTT. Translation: CSARDQKTLANTGELFF.

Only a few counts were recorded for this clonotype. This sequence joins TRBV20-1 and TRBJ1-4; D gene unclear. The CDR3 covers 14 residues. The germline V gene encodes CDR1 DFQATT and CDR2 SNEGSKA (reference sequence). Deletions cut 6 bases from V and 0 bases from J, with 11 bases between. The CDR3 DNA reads TGCAGTGCGATAGAGGAGACAACTAATGAAAAACTGTTTTTT. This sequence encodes CSAIEETTNEKLFF.

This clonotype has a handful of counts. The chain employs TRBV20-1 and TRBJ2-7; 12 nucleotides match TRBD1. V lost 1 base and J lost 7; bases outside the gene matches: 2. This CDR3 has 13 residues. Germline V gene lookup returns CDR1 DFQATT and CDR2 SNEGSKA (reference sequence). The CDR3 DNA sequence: TGCAGTGCTAGAGGGGACAGGGGGCTGGAGCAGTACTTC. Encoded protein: CSARGDRGLEQYF.

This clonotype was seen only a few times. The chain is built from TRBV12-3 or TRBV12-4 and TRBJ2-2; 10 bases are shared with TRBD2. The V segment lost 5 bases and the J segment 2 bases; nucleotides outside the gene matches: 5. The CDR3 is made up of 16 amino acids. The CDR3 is CASSLSSGGNTGELFF. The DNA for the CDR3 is TGTGCCAGCAGTCTTTCTAGCGGGGGCAACACCGGGGAGCTGTTTTTT.

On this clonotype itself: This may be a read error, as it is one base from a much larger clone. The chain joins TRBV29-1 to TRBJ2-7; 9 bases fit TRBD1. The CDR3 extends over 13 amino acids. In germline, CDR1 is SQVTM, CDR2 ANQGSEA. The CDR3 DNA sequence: TGCAGCGTTGAGGGGACAGGGATCTACGAGCGGTACTTC. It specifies CSVEGTGIYERYF.

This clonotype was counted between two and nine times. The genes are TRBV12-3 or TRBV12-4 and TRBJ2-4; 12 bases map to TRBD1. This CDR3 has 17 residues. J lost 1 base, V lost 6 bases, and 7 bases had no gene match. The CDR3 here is CASRGTGGAFAKNIQYF. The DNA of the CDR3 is TGTGCCAGCAGAGGGACAGGGGGCGCTTTCGCCAAAAACATTCAGTACTTC.

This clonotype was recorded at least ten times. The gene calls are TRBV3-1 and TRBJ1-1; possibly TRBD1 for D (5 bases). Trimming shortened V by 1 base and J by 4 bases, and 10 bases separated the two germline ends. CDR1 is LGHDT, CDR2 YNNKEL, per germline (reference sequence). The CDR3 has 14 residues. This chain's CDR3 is CASSQGGDRTEAFF. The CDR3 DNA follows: TGTGCCAGCAGCCAAGGGGGGGATCGCACTGAAGCTTTCTTT.

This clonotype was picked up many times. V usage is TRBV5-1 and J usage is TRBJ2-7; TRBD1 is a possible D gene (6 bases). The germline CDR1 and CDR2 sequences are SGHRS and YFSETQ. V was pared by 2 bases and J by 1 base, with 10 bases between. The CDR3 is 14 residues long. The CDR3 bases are TGCGCCAGCAGCTTCGACAGGCGATCCTACGAGCAGTACTTC. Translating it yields CASSFDRRSYEQYF.